This T cell receptor beta chain was recorded in a study of T cell responses to AZD1222 COVID-19 vaccine. Clones were read by immunoSEQ multiplex PCR, and TCRdb kept only the in-frame ones, dropping some. The data hold over 85,000 clones, with around 85% observed a single time. CDR1 is MNHEY, CDR2 SVGAGI, per germline. The CDR3 has 15 residues. Trimming removed 4 bases at V and 4 bases at J, with 14 bases between. The chain carries TRBV6-5 and TRBJ1-3; tentative D call: TRBD1 (6 bases). The receptor was derived from an adult who received the AZD1222 COVID-19 vaccine. The sample in question was peripheral blood, obtained 28 days after the second AZD1222 dose. The chain's CDR3 is CASSFTGPPGNTIYF. CDR3 in DNA: TGTGCCAGCAGTTTCACAGGGCCCCCGGGAAACACCATATATTTT.